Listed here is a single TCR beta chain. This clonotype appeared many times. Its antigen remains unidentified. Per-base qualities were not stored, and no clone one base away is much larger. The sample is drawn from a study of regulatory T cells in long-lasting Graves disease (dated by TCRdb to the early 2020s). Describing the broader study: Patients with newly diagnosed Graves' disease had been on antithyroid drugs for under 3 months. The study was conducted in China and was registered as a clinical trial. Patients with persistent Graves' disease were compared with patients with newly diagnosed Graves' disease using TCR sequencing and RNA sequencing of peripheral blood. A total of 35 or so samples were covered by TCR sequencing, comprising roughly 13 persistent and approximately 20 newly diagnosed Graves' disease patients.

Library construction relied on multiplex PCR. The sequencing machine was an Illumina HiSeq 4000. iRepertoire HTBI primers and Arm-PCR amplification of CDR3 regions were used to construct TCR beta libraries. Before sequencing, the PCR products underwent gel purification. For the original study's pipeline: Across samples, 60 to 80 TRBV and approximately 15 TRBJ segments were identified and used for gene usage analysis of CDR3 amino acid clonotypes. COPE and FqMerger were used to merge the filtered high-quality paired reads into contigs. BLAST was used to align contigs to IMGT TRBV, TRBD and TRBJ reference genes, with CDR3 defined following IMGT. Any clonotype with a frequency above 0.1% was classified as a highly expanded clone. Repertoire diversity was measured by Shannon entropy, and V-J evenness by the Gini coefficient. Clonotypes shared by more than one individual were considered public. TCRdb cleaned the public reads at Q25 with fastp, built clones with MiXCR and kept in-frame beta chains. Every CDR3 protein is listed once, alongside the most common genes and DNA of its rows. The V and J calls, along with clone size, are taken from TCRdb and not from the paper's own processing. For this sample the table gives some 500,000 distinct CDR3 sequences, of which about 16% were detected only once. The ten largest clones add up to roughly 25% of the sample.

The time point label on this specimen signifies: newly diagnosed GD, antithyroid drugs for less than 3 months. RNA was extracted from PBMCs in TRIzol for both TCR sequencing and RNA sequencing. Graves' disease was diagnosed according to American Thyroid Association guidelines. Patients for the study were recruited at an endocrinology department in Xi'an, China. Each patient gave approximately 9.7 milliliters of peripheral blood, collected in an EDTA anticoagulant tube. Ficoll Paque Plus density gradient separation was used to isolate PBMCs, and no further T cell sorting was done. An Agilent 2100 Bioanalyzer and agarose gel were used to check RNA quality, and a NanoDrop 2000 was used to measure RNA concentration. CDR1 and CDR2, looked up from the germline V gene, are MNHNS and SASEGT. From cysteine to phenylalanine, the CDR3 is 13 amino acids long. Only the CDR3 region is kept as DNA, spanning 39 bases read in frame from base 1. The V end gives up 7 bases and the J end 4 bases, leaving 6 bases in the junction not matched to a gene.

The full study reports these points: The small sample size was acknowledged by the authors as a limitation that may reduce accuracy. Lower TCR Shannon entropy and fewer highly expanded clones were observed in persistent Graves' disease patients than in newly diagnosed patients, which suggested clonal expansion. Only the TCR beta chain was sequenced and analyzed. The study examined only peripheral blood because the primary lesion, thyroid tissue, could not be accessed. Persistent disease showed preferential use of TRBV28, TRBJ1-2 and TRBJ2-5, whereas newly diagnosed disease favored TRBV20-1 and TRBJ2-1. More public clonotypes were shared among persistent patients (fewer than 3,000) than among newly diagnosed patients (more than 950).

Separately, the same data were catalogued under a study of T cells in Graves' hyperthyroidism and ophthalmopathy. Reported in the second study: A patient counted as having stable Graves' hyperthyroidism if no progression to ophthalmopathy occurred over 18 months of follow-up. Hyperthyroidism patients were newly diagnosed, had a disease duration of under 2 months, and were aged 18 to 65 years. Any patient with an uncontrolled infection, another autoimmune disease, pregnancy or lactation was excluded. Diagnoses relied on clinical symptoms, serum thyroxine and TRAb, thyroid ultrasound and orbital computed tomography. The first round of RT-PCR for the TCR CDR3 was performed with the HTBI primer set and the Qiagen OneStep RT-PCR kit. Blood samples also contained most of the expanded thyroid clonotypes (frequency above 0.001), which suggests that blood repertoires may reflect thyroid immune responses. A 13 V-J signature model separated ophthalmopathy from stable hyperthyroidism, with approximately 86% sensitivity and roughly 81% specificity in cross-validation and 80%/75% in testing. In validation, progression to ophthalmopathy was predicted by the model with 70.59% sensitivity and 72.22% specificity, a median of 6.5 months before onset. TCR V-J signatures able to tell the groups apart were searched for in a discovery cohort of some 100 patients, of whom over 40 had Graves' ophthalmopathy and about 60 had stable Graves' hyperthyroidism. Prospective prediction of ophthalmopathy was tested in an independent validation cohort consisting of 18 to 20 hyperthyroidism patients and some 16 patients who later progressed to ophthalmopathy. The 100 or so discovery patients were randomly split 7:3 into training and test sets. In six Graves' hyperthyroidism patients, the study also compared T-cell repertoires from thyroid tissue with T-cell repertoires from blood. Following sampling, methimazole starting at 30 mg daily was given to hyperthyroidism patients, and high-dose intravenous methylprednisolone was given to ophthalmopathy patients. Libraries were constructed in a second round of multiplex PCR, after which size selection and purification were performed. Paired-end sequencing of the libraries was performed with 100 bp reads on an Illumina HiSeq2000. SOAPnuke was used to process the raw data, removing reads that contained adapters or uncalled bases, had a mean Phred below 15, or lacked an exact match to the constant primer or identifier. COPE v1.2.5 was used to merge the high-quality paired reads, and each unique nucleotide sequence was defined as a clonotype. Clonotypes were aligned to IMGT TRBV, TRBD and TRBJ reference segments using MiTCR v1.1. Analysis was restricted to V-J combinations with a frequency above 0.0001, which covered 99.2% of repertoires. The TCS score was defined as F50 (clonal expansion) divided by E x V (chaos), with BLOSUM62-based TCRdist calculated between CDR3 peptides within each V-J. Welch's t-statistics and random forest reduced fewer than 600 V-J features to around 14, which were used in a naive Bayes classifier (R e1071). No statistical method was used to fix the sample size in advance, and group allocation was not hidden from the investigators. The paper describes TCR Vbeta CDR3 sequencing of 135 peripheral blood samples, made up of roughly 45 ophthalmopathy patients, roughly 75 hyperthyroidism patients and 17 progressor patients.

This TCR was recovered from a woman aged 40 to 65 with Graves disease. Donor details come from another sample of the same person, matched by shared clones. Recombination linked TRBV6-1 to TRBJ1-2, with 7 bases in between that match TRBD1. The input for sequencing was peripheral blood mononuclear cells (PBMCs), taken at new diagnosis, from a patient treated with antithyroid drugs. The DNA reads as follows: TGTGCCAGCAAACCAGGGGGGCCCTATGGCTACACCTTC. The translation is CASKPGGPYGYTF.